A selection of T cell receptor beta chains follows, all from one sample in a study of CD8+ T cells in alopecia areata. Libraries were prepared by immunoSEQ multiplex PCR; TCRdb keeps only in-frame clonotypes and omits some of them. The sample contains about 190,000 clones, roughly 64% of which appear only once. The material was CD8+ T cells sorted from blood, obtained at week 24, from a patient treated with tofacitinib. These receptors came from a human donor with alopecia areata. CDR3s include the opening cysteine and the closing phenylalanine or tryptophan. The D gene is left open where the match is weak. Clone size appears in some rows only: once, few, many, or a class for an expanded clone.

v_gene	j_gene	d_gene	abundance	CDR3aa	CDR3nt
TRBV15	TRBJ1-6	.	.	CATSRGGVLPPPLHF	TGTGCCACCAGCAGGGGTGGAGTTTTACCTCCCCCCCTCCACTTT
TRBV15	TRBJ2-7	TRBD1	.	CATAELQGQGSHEQYF	TGTGCCACAGCCGAACTCCAGGGACAGGGATCCCACGAGCAGTACTTC
TRBV5-6	TRBJ2-7	.	few	CASSLSGYEQYF	TGTGCCAGCAGCTTGAGCGGCTACGAGCAGTACTTC
TRBV4-1	TRBJ1-6	.	few	CASSQALGTYNSPLHF	TGCGCCAGCAGCCAAGCCCTGGGAACCTATAATTCACCCCTCCACTTT
TRBV7-6	TRBJ2-3	TRBD2	few	CASSPPYGVAGGLDTQYF	TGTGCCAGCAGCCCGCCTTATGGAGTAGCGGGGGGCCTTGATACGCAGTATTTT
TRBV9	TRBJ2-6	TRBD1	.	CASSGGTALLSGANVLTF	TGTGCCAGCAGCGGGGGGACAGCTTTACTCTCTGGGGCCAACGTCCTGACTTTC
TRBV27	TRBJ2-1	.	few	CASSKPYNEQFF	TGTGCCAGCAGTAAACCGTACAATGAGCAGTTCTTC
TRBV4-1	TRBJ2-1	TRBD2	few	CASSQDTSRGGDEQFF	TGCGCCAGCAGCCAAGATACCTCCCGGGGGGGCGATGAGCAGTTCTTC
TRBV7-9	TRBJ1-5	.	.	CASSFGITGHSNQPQHF	TGTGCCAGCAGCTTTGGTATTACGGGACATAGCAATCAGCCCCAGCATTTT
TRBV29-1	TRBJ2-1	.	few	CSVVAQGMDNEQFF	TGCAGCGTTGTTGCTCAAGGGATGGACAATGAGCAGTTCTTC
TRBV12-5	TRBJ2-1	TRBD2	.	CASGRGGTYNEQFF	TGTGCTAGTGGTCGCGGGGGAACCTACAATGAGCAGTTCTTC
TRBV19	TRBJ1-1	.	.	CATGRRNTEAFF	TGTGCCACAGGACGGAGGAACACTGAAGCTTTCTTT
TRBV2	TRBJ2-1	TRBD2	few	CASTDQRGGHEQFF	TGTGCCAGCACCGACCAGCGGGGGGGCCATGAGCAGTTCTTC
TRBV19	TRBJ2-7	.	few	CASSTPDRTYEQYF	TGTGCCAGTAGTACGCCTGACAGAACCTACGAGCAGTACTTC
TRBV6-6	TRBJ1-6	.	few	CASSYGEDLNSPLHF	TGTGCCAGCAGTTACGGGGAGGATCTTAATTCACCCCTCCACTTT
TRBV25-1	TRBJ2-1	.	.	CAKGEEFHEQFF	TGTGCCAAGGGGGAAGAATTCCATGAGCAGTTCTTC
TRBV5-6	TRBJ2-7	TRBD1	.	CASSSRDRASYEQYF	TGTGCCAGCAGCTCCCGGGACAGGGCTTCCTACGAGCAGTACTTC
TRBV11-2	TRBJ2-5	TRBD2	.	CASSPVPGGGETQYF	TGTGCCAGCAGCCCAGTTCCGGGAGGGGGAGAGACCCAGTACTTC
TRBV9	TRBJ2-7	TRBD2	.	CASSGGGAYEQYF	TGTGCCAGCAGCGGCGGGGGGGCCTACGAGCAGTACTTC
TRBV27	TRBJ1-1	.	.	CASGGFWNTEAFF	TGTGCCAGCGGGGGTTTTTGGAACACTGAAGCTTTCTTT